The rows below give T cell receptor beta chains drawn from one sample of a study of cytomegalovirus exposure and HLA in healthy donors. Libraries were prepared by immunoSEQ multiplex PCR; TCRdb keeps only in-frame clonotypes and omits some of them. The repertoire holds about 130,000 clones, with about 78% as singletons. The sequencing input was PBMCs. Receptor source: a human donor in good health. Both conserved end residues are part of each CDR3. The D gene is left open where the match is weak. The size field is filled for only some rows; it gives once, few, many or a size class.

>TRBV7-2|.|TRBJ2-1|.
CASSLPPGFNEQFF
TGTGCCAGCAGCCTCCCGCCGGGGTTCAATGAGCAGTTCTTC
>TRBV27|.|TRBJ2-7|few
CASSSVGVLSYEQYF
TGTGCCAGCAGTTCTGTAGGGGTCTTATCCTACGAGCAGTACTTC
>TRBV28|.|TRBJ2-2|few
CASSPLGEVEGAGELFF
TGTGCCAGCAGCCCCCTAGGCGAGGTCGAGGGGGCCGGGGAGCTGTTTTTT
>TRBV2|TRBD2|TRBJ2-7|.
CASSETSGLEQYF
TGTGCCAGCAGTGAGACTAGCGGGCTCGAGCAGTACTTC
>TRBV5-1|.|TRBJ1-6|few
CASSPAPGQSWSPLHF
TGCGCCAGCAGCCCTGCCCCAGGACAGTCGTGGTCACCCCTCCACTTT
>TRBV30|TRBD1|TRBJ2-1|once
CAWSVPDRGSYNEQFF
TGTGCCTGGAGTGTACCCGACAGGGGATCCTACAATGAGCAGTTCTTC
>TRBV9|.|TRBJ2-1|.
CASSAPIAGYRLFF
TGTGCCAGCAGCGCACCGATTGCAGGGTACCGTCTGTTCTTC
>TRBV29-1|.|TRBJ2-1|.
CSVEGAHNEQFF
TGCAGCGTTGAGGGGGCCCACAATGAGCAGTTCTTC
>TRBV27|.|TRBJ2-3|.
CASSLSVRRDRAETQYF
TGTGCCAGCAGTTTATCCGTGAGGCGGGACCGCGCCGAGACGCAGTATTTT
>TRBV6-1|.|TRBJ2-7|.
CASSDFAAQYF
TGTGCCAGCAGTGATTTTGCGGCCCAGTACTTC
>TRBV19|.|TRBJ1-6|once
CASSAGGQNNSPLHF
TGTGCCAGTAGTGCCGGAGGGCAGAATAATTCACCCCTCCACTTT
>TRBV6-6|.|TRBJ2-7|few
CASSIIRGTYEQYF
TGTGCCAGCAGTATCATCAGGGGTACCTACGAGCAGTACTTC
>TRBV15|TRBD1|TRBJ1-1|once
CATSKDRGAEAFF
TGTGCCACCAGCAAGGACAGGGGGGCTGAAGCTTTCTTT
>TRBV10-3|.|TRBJ2-7|.
CAISEVQAGAYEQYF
TGTGCCATCAGTGAAGTCCAAGCGGGTGCCTACGAGCAGTACTTC
>TRBV5-1|TRBD2|TRBJ2-7|.
CASSLSWGGEYEQYF
TGCGCCAGCAGCCTGAGCTGGGGAGGGGAGTACGAGCAGTACTTC
>TRBV4-3|TRBD1|TRBJ1-2|.
CASSQGTGASYGYTF
TGCGCCAGCAGCCAAGGAACAGGGGCTTCTTATGGCTACACCTTC